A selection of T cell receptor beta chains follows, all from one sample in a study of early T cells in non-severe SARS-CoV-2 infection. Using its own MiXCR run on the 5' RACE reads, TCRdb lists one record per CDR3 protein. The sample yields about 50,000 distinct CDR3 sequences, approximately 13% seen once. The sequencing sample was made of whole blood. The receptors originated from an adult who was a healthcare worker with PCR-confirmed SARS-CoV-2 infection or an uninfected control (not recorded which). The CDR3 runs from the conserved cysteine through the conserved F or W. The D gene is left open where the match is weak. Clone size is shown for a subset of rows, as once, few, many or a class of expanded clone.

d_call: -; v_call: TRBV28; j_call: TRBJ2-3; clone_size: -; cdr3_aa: CASSPTGPPNTQYF; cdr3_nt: TGTGCCAGCAGTCCCACGGGACCACCAAATACGCAGTATTTT
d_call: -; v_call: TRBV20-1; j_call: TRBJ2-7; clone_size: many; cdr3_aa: CSASQIREGYEQYF; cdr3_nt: TGCAGTGCTAGTCAAATCAGGGAAGGCTACGAGCAGTACTTC
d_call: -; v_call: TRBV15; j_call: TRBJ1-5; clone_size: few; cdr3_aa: CATSRDPSVPGQPQHF; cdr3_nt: TGTGCCACCAGCAGAGATCCCAGCGTACCTGGTCAGCCCCAGCATTTT
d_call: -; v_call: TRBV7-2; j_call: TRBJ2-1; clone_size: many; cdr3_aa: CASSLGPNSYNEQFF; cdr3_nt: TGTGCCAGCAGCTTAGGACCTAATTCCTACAATGAGCAGTTCTTC
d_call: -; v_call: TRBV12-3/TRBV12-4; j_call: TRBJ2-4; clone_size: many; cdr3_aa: CASSPQDTKNIQYF; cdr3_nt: TGTGCCAGCAGCCCGCAGGATACCAAAAACATTCAGTACTTC
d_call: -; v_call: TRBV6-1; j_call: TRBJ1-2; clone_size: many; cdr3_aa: CASSEALRGVYGYTF; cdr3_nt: TGTGCCAGCAGTGAAGCTCTGAGAGGTGTCTATGGCTACACCTTC
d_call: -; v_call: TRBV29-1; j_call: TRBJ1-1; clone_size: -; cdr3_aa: CSVEDYTEAFF; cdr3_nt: TGCAGCGTTGAAGATTATACTGAAGCTTTCTTT
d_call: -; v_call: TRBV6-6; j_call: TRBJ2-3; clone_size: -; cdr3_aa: CASSYTLGGDITDTQYF; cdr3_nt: TGTGCCAGCAGTTACACGTTAGGCGGGGATATCACAGATACGCAGTATTTT
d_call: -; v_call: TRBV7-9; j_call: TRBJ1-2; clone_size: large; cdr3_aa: CASSPNEVYGYTF; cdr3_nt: TGTGCCAGCAGCCCGAATGAGGTCTATGGCTACACCTTC
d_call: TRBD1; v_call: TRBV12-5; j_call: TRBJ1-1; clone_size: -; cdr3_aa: CASGLVLGTGANEAFF; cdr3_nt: TGTGCTAGTGGTTTGGTACTGGGGACAGGGGCTAATGAAGCTTTCTTT
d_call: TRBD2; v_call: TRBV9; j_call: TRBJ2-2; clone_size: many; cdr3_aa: CASSAGGSPGELFF; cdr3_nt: TGTGCCAGCAGCGCGGGGGGAAGCCCCGGGGAGCTGTTTTTT
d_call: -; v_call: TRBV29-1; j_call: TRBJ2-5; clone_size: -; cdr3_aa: CSVAVETQYF; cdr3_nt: TGCAGCGTTGCAGTGGAGACCCAGTACTTC
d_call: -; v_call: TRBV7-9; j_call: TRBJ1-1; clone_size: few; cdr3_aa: CASSSPTGTPEAFF; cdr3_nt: TGTGCCAGCAGCTCCCCCACCGGTACCCCTGAAGCTTTCTTT
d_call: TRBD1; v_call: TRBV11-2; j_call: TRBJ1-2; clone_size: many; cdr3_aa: CASSTDRGLGYTF; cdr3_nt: TGTGCCAGCAGCACCGACAGGGGGCTTGGCTACACCTTC
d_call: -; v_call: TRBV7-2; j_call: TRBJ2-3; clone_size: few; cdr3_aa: CASSLIQSTDTQYF; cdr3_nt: TGTGCCAGCAGCTTAATACAGAGCACAGATACGCAGTATTTT
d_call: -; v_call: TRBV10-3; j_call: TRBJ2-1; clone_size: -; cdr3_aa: CAIGVEQFF; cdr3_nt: TGTGCCATCGGGGTTGAGCAGTTCTTC
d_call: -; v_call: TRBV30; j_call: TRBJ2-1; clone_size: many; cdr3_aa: CAWNAGNYNEQFF; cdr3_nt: TGTGCCTGGAACGCGGGGAACTACAATGAGCAGTTCTTC
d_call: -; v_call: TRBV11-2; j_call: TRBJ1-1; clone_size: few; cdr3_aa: CASSLGRRTEAFF; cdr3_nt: TGTGCCAGCAGCTTAGGAAGGAGAACTGAAGCTTTCTTT
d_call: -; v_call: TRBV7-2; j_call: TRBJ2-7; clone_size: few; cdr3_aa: CASSLAPAVVEQYF; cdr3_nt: TGTGCCAGCAGCTTAGCCCCGGCTGTCGTCGAGCAGTACTTC
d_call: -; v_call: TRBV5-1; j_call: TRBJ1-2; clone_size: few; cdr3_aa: CASSFYQGRDGYTF; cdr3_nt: TGCGCCAGCAGCTTTTACCAGGGGCGCGACGGCTACACCTTC
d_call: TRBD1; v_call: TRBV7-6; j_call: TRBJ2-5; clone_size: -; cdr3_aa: CASSLADRAETQYF; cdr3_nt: TGTGCCAGCAGCTTAGCGGACAGGGCAGAGACCCAGTACTTC
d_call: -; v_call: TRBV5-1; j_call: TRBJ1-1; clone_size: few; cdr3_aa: CASSGRTGNTEAFF; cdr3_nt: TGCGCCAGCAGCGGGCGGACGGGGAACACTGAAGCTTTCTTT
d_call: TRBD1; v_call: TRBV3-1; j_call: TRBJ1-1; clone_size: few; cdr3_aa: CASSQGQGEAFF; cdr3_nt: TGTGCCAGCAGCCAGGGACAGGGTGAAGCCTTCTTT
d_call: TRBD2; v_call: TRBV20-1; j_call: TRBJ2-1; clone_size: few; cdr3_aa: CSARDQAGGPRMFF; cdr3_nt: TGCAGTGCTAGAGATCAGGCGGGAGGGCCGAGAATGTTCTTC
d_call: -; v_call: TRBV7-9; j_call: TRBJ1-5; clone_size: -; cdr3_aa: CASSPTGSNQPQHF; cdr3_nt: TGTGCCAGCAGCCCGACAGGTAGCAATCAGCCCCAGCATTTT
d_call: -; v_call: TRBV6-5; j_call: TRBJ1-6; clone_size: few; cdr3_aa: CASRRQASSYNSPLHF; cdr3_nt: TGTGCCAGCAGAAGACAGGCGAGCTCCTATAATTCACCCCTCCACTTT
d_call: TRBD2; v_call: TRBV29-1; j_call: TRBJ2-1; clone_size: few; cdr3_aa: CSVGAGGPYNEQFF; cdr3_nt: TGCAGCGTTGGTGCGGGAGGTCCCTACAATGAGCAGTTCTTC
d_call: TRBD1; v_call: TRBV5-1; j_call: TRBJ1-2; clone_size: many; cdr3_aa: CASSLPPGTGGADYTF; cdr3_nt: TGCGCCAGCAGCCTACCACCCGGGACAGGGGGCGCCGACTACACCTTC
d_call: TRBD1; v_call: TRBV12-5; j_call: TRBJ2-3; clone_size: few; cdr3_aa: CASGLSPTGKADTQYF; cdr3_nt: TGTGCTAGTGGTTTGTCACCGACAGGGAAGGCAGATACGCAGTATTTT
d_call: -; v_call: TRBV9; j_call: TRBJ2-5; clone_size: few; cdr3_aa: CASSAGSTETQYF; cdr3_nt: TGTGCCAGCAGCGCCGGGAGTACCGAGACCCAGTACTTC
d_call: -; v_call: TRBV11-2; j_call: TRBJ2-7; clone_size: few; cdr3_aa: CASSSHKYEQYF; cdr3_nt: TGTGCCAGCAGCTCACACAAATACGAGCAGTACTTC
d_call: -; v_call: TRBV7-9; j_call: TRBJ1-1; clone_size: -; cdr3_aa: CASSWDGNTEAFF; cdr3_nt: TGTGCCAGCAGCTGGGACGGTAACACTGAAGCTTTCTTT
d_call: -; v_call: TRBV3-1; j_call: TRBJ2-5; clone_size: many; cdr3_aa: CASSREGHRRYQETQYF; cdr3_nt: TGTGCCAGCAGCCGCGAGGGACACCGAAGGTACCAAGAGACCCAGTACTTC
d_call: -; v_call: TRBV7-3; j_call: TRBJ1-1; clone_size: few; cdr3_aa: CASSLMGTGNTEAFF; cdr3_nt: TGTGCCAGCAGCTTAATGGGGACCGGTAACACTGAAGCTTTCTTT
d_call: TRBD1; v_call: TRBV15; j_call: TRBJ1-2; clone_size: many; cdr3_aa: CATSRLGQPYGYTF; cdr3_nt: TGTGCCACCAGCAGATTGGGACAGCCTTATGGCTACACCTTC
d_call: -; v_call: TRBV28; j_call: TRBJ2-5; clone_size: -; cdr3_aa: CASSFQDARGTQYF; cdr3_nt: TGTGCCAGCAGTTTCCAGGATGCGAGAGGCACCCAGTACTTC
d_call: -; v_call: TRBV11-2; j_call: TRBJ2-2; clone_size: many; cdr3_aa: CASSPRAGINTGELFF; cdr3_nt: TGTGCCAGCAGCCCCCGGGCAGGGATAAACACCGGGGAGCTGTTTTTT
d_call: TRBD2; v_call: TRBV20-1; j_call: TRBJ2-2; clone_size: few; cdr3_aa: CSVPRTSLTGELFF; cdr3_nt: TGCAGTGTCCCCCGGACTAGCCTTACCGGGGAGCTGTTTTTT
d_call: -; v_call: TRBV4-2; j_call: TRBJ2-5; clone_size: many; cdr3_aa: CASSQVRATGTEETQYF; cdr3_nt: TGTGCCAGCAGCCAAGTTAGAGCTACCGGGACGGAAGAGACCCAGTACTTC
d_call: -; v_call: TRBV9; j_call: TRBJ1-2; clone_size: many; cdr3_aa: CASRAGNYGYTF; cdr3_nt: TGTGCCAGCAGGGCAGGGAACTATGGCTACACCTTC
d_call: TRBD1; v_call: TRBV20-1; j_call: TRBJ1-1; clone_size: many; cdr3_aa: CSAPTGSVTEAFF; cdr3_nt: TGCAGTGCCCCGACAGGGTCGGTCACTGAAGCTTTCTTT
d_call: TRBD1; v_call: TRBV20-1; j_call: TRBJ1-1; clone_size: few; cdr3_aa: CSAITGVNTEAFF; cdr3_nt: TGCAGTGCTATCACAGGGGTTAACACTGAAGCTTTCTTT
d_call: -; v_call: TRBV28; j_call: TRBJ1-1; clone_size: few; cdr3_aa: CASSPGRTLEAFF; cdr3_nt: TGTGCCAGCAGCCCGGGTCGCACCCTGGAAGCTTTCTTT
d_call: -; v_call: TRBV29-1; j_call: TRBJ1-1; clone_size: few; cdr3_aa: CSVVRGPEAFF; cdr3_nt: TGCAGCGTTGTCAGGGGCCCTGAAGCTTTCTTT
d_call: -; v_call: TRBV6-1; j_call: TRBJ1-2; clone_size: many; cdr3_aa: CASSGRSTYGYTF; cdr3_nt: TGTGCCAGCAGCGGAAGAAGTACCTATGGCTACACCTTC
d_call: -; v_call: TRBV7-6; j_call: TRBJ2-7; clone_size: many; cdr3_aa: CASSSLGEYEQYF; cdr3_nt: TGTGCCAGCAGTTCTTTAGGGGAGTACGAGCAGTACTTC
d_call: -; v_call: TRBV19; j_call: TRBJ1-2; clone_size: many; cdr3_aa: CASEDHRGYGYTF; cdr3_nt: TGTGCCAGCGAGGACCATAGGGGTTATGGCTACACCTTC